The next 16 T cell receptor beta chains were all read from a single sample in a study of cytomegalovirus exposure and HLA in healthy donors. The PCR made use of 60 Vbeta and 13 Jbeta primers. Clones were read by immunoSEQ multiplex PCR, and TCRdb kept only the in-frame ones, dropping some. The table records roughly 250,000 clones, 80% of them present only once. Sample: PBMCs. Source of these receptors: a girl aged 2 to 10 in good health and CMV-seronegative.

The chain recombines TRBV2 with TRBJ1-5; D may be TRBD1 (6 bases). The germline V gene encodes CDR1 SNHLY and CDR2 FYNNEI. This CDR3 region has 14 residues. V was clipped by 7 bases and J by 0 bases, with 10 bases between them. This CDR3 reads CASNDRYSNQPQHF. The CDR3, as DNA: TGTGCCAGCAATGACAGGTATAGCAATCAGCCCCAGCATTTT.

This sequence joins TRBV10-1 and TRBJ2-7; possible D gene TRBD2, 6 bases. Trimming removed 4 bases at V and 0 bases at J, with 13 bases between. There are 15 residues in the CDR3. Germline values: CDR1 WNHNN, CDR2 SYGVQD (reference sequence). CDR3 nucleotides: TGCGCCAGCAGTGGTCGGACCGGGAGCTCCTACGAGCAGTACTTC. Residues: CASSGRTGSSYEQYF.

This chain connects TRBV4-1 to TRBJ1-5, with D tentatively TRBD1 (5 bases). The CDR3 spans 16 residues. In germline, CDR1 is MGHRA, CDR2 YSYEKL. The ends were cut back, 1 base at V and 4 bases at J, with 14 bases in the middle. Here the CDR3 DNA reads TGCGCCAGCAGCCAAGGGGCCGGGGGTTATAATCAGCCCCAGCATTTT. Translating it yields CASSQGAGGYNQPQHF.

The genes are TRBV11-2 and TRBJ1-2, with D tentatively TRBD1 (6 bases). V lost 5 bases and J lost 2, with 15 bases in between. The length of the CDR3 is 15 residues. Per germline, CDR1 SGHAT and CDR2 FQNNGV. DNA for the CDR3: TGTGCCAGCAGCCCGGTTGGGGGCGGAAACTATGGCTACACCTTC. This encodes CASSPVGGGNYGYTF.

This clone has only one observation. The chain is built from TRBV5-1 and TRBJ1-3; 7 bases agree with TRBD1. The germline V gene encodes CDR1 SGHRS and CDR2 YFSETQ. V was pared by 4 bases and J by 2 bases, with 15 bases of the junction left unmatched. CDR3 length: 18 amino acids. CDR3 in DNA: TGCGCCAGCAGCCTCAAGAAGTTGGGACAGTCTACTGGAAACACCATATATTTT. Translation gives CASSLKKLGQSTGNTIYF.

This clone was observed a few times. The V call is TRBV11-1, the J call TRBJ1-1, with D possibly matching TRBD1 (5 bases). The CDR3 totals 14 residues. In germline, CDR1 is SGHAT, CDR2 FQDESV (reference sequence). Trimming took off 7 bases at V and 3 bases at J, with 15 bases between the two ends. The CDR3, as DNA: TGTGCCAGCACCCGATCTGGGGCGCACACTGAAGCTTTCTTT. Translating it yields CASTRSGAHTEAFF.

The chain links TRBV5-4 to TRBJ2-7; D uncertain. V lost 4 bases and J 7 bases, leaving 9 bases between the germline ends. CDR3 length: 11 amino acids. From germline, CDR1 is SGHNT and CDR2 YYREEE (reference sequence). The CDR3 region has the DNA TGTGCCAGCAGCCGCATCGGGGAGCAGTACTTC. It yields the protein CASSRIGEQYF.

The chain has TRBV9 and TRBJ2-1; the match to TRBD2 covers 10 bases. V was clipped by 0 bases and J by 2 bases; unmatched bases: 5. The CDR3 runs to 17 residues. CDR1 and CDR2 (germline): SGDLS, YYNGEE. CDR3 sequence (DNA): TGTGCCAGCAGCGTAGCTCCCCTAGCGGGAGCCTACAATGAGCAGTTCTTC. Translating gives CASSVAPLAGAYNEQFF.

This clone was counted a single time. The chain couples TRBV18 to TRBJ2-3, with D possibly being TRBD1 (6 bases). Germline CDR1 KGHSH, CDR2 LQKENI. Trimming took off 1 base at V and 4 bases at J, with 12 bases between the two ends. The CDR3 totals 15 residues. CDR3 in DNA: TGTGCCAGCTCACCACAGGGGGATGCGGCAGATACGCAGTATTTT. This sequence encodes CASSPQGDAADTQYF.

The chain combines TRBV5-1 with TRBJ1-6, with D unresolved. The germline V gene encodes CDR1 SGHRS and CDR2 YFSETQ. The germline V and J ends were trimmed by 0 bases and 10 bases, with 11 bases remaining between them. The CDR3 totals 14 residues. In DNA form, the CDR3 reads TGCGCCAGCAGCTTGGTAGCCCTTCGGTCACCCCTCCACTTT. Its translation: CASSLVALRSPLHF.

This clone was picked up one time. V is TRBV2 and J is TRBJ1-2; TRBD1 matches at 9 bases. Losses at the gene ends were 9 bases for V and 5 bases for J; bases not matched to a gene: 4. Per the germline V gene, CDR1 is SNHLY and CDR2 is FYNNEI. This CDR3 is built from 12 residues. DNA for the CDR3: TGTGCCAGATACGGGACAGGGTATGGCTACACCTTC. Translation: CARYGTGYGYTF.

This chain links TRBV6-5 with TRBJ2-2, with D possibly matching TRBD2 (6 bases). Looked up from germline, CDR1 is MNHEY and CDR2 is SVGAGI. Deletions cut 2 bases from V and 0 bases from J, with 10 bases between. The CDR3 is 16 residues long. CDR3 region: CASSYVGGSNTGELFF. CDR3 nucleotide sequence: TGTGCCAGCAGTTACGTTGGGGGGTCGAACACCGGGGAGCTGTTTTTT.

The chain combines TRBV9 with TRBJ2-2, with a weak D call TRBD1 (6 bases). The V gene lost 0 bases and the J gene lost 4 bases, with 16 bases spanning the gap. Germline V gives CDR1 SGDLS, CDR2 YYNGEE. This CDR3 comprises 17 residues. CDR3 nucleotide sequence: TGTGCCAGCAGCGTAGCGATCCGGGACACCCTCACCGGGGAGCTGTTTTTT. It encodes CASSVAIRDTLTGELFF.

This clone was observed a handful of times. V is TRBV14 and J is TRBJ2-7; 8 nucleotides agree with TRBD2. V gave up 2 bases and J gave up 1 base; unmatched junction bases: 7. Germline V gene lookup returns CDR1 SGHDN and CDR2 FVKESK. The CDR3 runs to 16 residues. Here the CDR3 reads CASSQLSGKRSYEQYF. As DNA, the CDR3 is TGTGCCAGCAGCCAACTTAGCGGGAAGCGGTCCTACGAGCAGTACTTC.

The chain recombines TRBV6-1 with TRBJ2-4; TRBD2 agrees at 7 bases. The germline CDR1 and CDR2 sequences are MNHNS and SASEGT. The junction had 8 bases not matched to a gene; V was cut back by 3 bases and J by 0 bases. The CDR3 is made up of 17 amino acids. In nucleotides, the CDR3 is TGTGCCAGCAGTGAGGGTCTAGCGGAGCTAGCCAAAAACATTCAGTACTTC. It codes for CASSEGLAELAKNIQYF.

Worth noting for this clone: One end of the junction fails to match germline, which may point to a read error. The chain recombines TRBV7-9 with TRBJ1-4; tentatively, D is TRBD1 (6 bases). Germline V gene data show CDR1 as SEHNR and CDR2 as FQNEAQ (reference sequence). The CDR3 covers 14 residues. The CDR3 loop reads CSSSRTESNEKLFF. CDR3 nucleotides: TGTTCCAGCAGCAGGACAGAATCTAATGAAAAACTGTTTTTT.